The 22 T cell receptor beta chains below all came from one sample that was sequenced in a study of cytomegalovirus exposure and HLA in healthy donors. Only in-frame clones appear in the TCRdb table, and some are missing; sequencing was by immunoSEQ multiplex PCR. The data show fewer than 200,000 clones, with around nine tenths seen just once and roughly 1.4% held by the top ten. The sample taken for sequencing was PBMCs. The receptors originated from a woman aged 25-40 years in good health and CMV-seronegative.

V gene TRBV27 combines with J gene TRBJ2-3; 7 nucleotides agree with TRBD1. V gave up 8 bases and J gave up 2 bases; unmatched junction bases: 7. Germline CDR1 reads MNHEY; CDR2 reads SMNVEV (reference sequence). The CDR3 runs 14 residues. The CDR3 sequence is CASAQGDPTDTQYF. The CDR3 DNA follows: TGTGCCAGCGCGCAGGGGGACCCCACAGATACGCAGTATTTT.

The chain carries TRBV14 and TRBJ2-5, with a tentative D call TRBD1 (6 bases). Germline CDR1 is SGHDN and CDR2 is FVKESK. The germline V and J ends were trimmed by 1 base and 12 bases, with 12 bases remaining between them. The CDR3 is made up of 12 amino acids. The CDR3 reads CASSQVGAVEYF. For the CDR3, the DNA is TGTGCCAGCAGCCAAGTGGGGGCCGTCGAGTACTTC.

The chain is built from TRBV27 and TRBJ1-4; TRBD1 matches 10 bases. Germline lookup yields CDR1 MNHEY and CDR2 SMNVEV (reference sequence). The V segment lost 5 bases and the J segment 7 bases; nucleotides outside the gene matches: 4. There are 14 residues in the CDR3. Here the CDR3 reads CASSPGTGVEKLFF. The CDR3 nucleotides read TGTGCCAGCAGTCCCGGGACAGGGGTTGAAAAACTGTTTTTT.

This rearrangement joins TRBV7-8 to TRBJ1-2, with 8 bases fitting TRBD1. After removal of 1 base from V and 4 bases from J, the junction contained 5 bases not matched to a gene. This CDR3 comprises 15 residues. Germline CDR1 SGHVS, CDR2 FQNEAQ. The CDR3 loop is CASSLGETGVYGYTF. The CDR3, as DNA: TGTGCCAGCAGCTTAGGCGAGACAGGGGTCTATGGCTACACCTTC.

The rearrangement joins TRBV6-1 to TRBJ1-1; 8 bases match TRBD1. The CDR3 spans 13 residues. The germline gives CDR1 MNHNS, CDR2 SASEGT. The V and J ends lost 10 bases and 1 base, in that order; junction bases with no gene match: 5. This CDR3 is CATDRGWNTEAFF. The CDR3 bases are TGTGCCACCGACAGGGGATGGAACACTGAAGCTTTCTTT.

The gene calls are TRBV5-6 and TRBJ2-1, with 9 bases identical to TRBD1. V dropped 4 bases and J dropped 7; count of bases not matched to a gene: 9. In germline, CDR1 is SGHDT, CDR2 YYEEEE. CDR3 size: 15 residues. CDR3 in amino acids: CASSSTGGASNEQFF. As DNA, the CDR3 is TGTGCCAGCAGCAGTACAGGGGGCGCCTCAAATGAGCAGTTCTTC.

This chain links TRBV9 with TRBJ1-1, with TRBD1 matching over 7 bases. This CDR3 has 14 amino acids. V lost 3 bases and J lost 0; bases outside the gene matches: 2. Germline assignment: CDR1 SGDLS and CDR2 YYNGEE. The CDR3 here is CASSAGQLNTEAFF. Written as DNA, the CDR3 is TGTGCCAGCAGCGCGGGACAGTTGAACACTGAAGCTTTCTTT.

CDR3 amino acids: CASSVGHQGAPLHF. Written as DNA, the CDR3 is TGTGCCAGCAGCGTAGGTCATCAGGGGGCACCCCTCCACTTT. The chain uses TRBV9 and TRBJ1-6; 7 bases line up with TRBD1. The CDR3 runs 14 residues. CDR1 is SGDLS, CDR2 YYNGEE, per germline. V trimming: 0 bases; J trimming: 11 bases; junction bases outside the gene matches: 5.

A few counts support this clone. CDR3 coding DNA: TGTGCCAGCAGTTTAGGGCAGGGCGACTACGAGCAGTACTTC. Its translation is CASSLGQGDYEQYF. This sequence joins TRBV27 and TRBJ2-7, with D perhaps TRBD1 (5 bases). Deletions cut 2 bases from V and 3 bases from J, with 11 bases between. Germline lookup yields CDR1 MNHEY and CDR2 SMNVEV (reference sequence). The CDR3 sequence is 14 residues long.

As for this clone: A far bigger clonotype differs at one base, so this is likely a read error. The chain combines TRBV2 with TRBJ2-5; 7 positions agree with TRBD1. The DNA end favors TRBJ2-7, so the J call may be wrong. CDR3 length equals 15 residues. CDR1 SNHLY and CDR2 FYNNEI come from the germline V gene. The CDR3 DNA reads TGTGCCAGCAGTGAAGGGCCAGGGGGCTCCTACGAGCAGTACTTC. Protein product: CASSEGPGGSYEQYF.

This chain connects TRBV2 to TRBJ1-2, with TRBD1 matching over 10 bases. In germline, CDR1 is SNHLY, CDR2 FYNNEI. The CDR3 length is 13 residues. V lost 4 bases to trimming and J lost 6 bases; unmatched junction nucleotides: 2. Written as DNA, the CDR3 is TGTGCCAGCAGTGGACAGGGGGCGGATGGCTACACCTTC. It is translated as CASSGQGADGYTF.

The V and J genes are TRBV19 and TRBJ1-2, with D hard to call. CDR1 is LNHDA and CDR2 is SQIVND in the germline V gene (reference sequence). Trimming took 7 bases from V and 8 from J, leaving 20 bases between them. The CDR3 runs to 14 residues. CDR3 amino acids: CASTVNQVSGGYTF. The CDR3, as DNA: TGTGCCAGTACCGTAAATCAGGTATCGGGAGGCTACACCTTC.

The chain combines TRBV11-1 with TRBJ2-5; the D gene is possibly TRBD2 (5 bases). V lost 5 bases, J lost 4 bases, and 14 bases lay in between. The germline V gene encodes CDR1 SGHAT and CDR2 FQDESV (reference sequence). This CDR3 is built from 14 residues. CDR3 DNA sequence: TGTGCCAGCAGCCTGGGGAGAAAATCAGAGACCCAGTACTTC. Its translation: CASSLGRKSETQYF.

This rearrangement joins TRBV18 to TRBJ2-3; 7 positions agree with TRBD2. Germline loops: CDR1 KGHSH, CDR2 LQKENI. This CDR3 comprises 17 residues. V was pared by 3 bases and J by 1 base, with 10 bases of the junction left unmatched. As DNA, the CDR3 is TGTGCCAGCTCACCGAAGTTGCGGGGGACCGGCACAGATACGCAGTATTTT. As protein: CASSPKLRGTGTDTQYF.

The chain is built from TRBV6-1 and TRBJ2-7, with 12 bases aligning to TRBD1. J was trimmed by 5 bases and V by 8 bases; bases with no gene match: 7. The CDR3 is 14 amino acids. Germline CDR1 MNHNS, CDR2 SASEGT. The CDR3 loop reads CASDWDRGHNEQYF. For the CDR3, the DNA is TGTGCCAGCGACTGGGACAGGGGGCATAACGAGCAGTACTTC.

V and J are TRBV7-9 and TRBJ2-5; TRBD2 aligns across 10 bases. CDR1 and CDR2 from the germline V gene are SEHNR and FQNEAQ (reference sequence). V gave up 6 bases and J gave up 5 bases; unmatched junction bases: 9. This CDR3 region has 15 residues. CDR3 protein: CASSPGLADVETQYF. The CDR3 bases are TGTGCCAGCAGTCCCGGACTAGCGGATGTGGAGACCCAGTACTTC.

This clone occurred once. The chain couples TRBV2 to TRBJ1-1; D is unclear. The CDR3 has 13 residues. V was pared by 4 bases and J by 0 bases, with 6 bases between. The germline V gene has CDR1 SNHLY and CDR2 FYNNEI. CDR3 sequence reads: CASSGELNTEAFF. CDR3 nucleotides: TGTGCCAGCAGTGGAGAGCTGAACACTGAAGCTTTCTTT.

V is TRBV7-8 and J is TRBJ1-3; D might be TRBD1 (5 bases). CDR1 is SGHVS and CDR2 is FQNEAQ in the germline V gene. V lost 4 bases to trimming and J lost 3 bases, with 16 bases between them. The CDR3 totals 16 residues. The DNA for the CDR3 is TGTGCCAGCAGCTCCAGGGTAGTCTTTGGTGGAAACACCATATATTTT. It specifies CASSSRVVFGGNTIYF.

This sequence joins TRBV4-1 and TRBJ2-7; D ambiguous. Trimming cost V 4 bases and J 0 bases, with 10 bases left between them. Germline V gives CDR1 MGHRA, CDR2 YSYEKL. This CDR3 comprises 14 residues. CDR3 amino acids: CASSPQTSSYEQYF. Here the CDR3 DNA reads TGCGCCAGCAGCCCACAGACAAGCTCCTACGAGCAGTACTTC.

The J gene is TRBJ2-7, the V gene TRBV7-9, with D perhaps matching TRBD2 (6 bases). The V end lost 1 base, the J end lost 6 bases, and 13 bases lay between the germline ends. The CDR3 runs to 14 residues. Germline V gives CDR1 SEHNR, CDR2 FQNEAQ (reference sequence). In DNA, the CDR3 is TGTGCCAGCAGCTTAGTCGGGGACTCCGCCGAGCAGTACTTC. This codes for CASSLVGDSAEQYF.

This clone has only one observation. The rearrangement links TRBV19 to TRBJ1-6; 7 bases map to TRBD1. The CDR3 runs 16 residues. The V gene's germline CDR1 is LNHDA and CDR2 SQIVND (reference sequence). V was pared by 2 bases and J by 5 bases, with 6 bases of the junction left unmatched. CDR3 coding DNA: TGTGCCAGTAGTATAACCCAGGGGGTGCATAATTCACCCCTCCACTTT. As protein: CASSITQGVHNSPLHF. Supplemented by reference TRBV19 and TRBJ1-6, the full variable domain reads DGGITQSPKYLFRKEGQNVTLSCEQNLNHDAMYWYRQDPGQGLRLIYYSQIVNDFQKGDIAEGYSVSREKKESFPLTVTSAQKNPTAFYLCASSITQGVHNSPLHFGNGTRLTVT.

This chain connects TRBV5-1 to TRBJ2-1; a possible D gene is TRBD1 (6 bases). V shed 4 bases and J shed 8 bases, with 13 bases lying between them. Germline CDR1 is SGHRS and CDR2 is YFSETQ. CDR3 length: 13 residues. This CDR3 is CASSPKGVDEQFF. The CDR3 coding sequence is TGCGCCAGCAGCCCGAAGGGGGTAGATGAGCAGTTCTTC.